These T cell receptor beta chains were read from a single sample in a study of T cells in Graves' hyperthyroidism and ophthalmopathy. TCRdb reanalysed the multiplex PCR reads using MiXCR and keeps one entry per CDR3 protein. There are approximately 420,000 distinct CDR3 sequences in the sample; just under 15% occur only once, and approximately 29% lies in the top ten. Sample: blood. The receptors were gathered from a woman in her thirties with Graves' hyperthyroidism. The CDR3 runs from the conserved cysteine through the conserved F or W. The D gene is left open where the match is weak. Rows may omit the clone size; those that give it use once, few, many or a size class.

CASSQGGRSTDTQYF TGTGCCAGCAGCCAAGGGGGGCGTAGCACAGATACGCAGTATTTT TRBJ2-3 TRBV5-6 . .
CASSPRGTGDSYNEQFF TGTGCCAGCTCACCACGGGGGACAGGGGACTCCTACAATGAGCAGTTCTTC TRBJ2-1 TRBV18 many TRBD1
CASTSNGVGPRGEQYF TGTGCCAGCACCTCAAACGGGGTCGGTCCCAGGGGAGAGCAGTACTTC TRBJ2-7 TRBV7-9 few .
CASSREAGPYNEQFF TGTGCCAGCAGCCGAGAAGCGGGACCTTACAATGAGCAGTTCTTC TRBJ2-1 TRBV5-6 . TRBD2
CASSRTGGQEKLFF TGTGCCAGCAGCCGGACAGGGGGCCAAGAAAAACTGTTTTTT TRBJ1-4 TRBV6-1 . TRBD1
CSARALAGGQETQYF TGCAGTGCTAGAGCCCTAGCGGGAGGGCAAGAGACCCAGTACTTC TRBJ2-5 TRBV20-1 many TRBD2
CSARLAGRTDTQYF TGCAGTGCTAGACTAGCGGGGCGCACAGATACGCAGTATTTT TRBJ2-3 TRBV20-1 many TRBD2
CASSSGAYGETQYF TGCGCCAGCAGCTCGGGTGCCTATGGGGAGACCCAGTACTTC TRBJ2-5 TRBV5-1 few .
CSARDRKRGTGELFF TGCAGTGCTAGAGATAGAAAGAGAGGCACCGGGGAGCTGTTTTTT TRBJ2-2 TRBV20-1 few .
CASRWTEGTTDTQYF TGTGCCAGCAGATGGACGGAAGGTACCACAGATACGCAGTATTTT TRBJ2-3 TRBV27 many .